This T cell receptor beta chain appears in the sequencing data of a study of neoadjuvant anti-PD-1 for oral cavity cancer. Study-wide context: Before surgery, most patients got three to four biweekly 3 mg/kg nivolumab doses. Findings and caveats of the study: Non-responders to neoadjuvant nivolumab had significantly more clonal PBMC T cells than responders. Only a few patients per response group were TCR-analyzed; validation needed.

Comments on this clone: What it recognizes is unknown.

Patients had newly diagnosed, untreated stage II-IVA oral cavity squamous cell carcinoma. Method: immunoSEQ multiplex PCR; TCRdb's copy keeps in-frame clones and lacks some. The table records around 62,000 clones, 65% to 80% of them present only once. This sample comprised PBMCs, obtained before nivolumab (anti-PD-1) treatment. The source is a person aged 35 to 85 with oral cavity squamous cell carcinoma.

The CDR3 nucleotides are TGTGCCAGCAGTCCCCACACCCAACGGAATGAGCAGTTCTTC. Translated, it gives CASSPHTQRNEQFF. The chain employs TRBV27 and TRBJ2-1, with D uncertain. V lost 5 bases and J lost 7, with 15 bases in between. The germline gives CDR1 MNHEY, CDR2 SMNVEV (reference sequence). The CDR3 is 14 residues long.